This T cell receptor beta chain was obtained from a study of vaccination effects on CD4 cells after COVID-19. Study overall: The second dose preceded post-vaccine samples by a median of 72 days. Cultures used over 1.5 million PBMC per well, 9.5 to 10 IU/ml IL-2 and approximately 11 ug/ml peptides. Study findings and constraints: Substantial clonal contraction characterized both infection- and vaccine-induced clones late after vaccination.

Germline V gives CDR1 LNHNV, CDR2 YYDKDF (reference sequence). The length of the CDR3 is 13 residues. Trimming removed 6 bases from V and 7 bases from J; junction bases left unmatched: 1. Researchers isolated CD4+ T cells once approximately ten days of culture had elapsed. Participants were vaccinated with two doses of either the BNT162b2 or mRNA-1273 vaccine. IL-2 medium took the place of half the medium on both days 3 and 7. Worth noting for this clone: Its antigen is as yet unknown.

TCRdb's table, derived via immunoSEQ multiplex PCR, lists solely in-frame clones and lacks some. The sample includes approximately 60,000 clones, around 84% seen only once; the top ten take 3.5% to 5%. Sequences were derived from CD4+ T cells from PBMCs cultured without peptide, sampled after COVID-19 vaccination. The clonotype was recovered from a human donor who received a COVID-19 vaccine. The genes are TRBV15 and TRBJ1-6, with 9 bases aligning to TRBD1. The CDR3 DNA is TGTGCCACCAGAGGACAGGGGAATTCACCCCTCCACTTT. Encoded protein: CATRGQGNSPLHF.